This T cell receptor beta chain appears in the sequencing data of a study of shared T cell receptors in the human thymus. Trimming took 0 bases from V and 5 from J, leaving 12 bases between them. CDR1 SGHNT and CDR2 YYREEE come from the germline V gene (reference sequence). The CDR3 extends over 15 amino acids. This clone came up once. Some clones are missing from TCRdb's copy, which holds only in-frame ones; the method was immunoSEQ multiplex PCR. The sample has 600,000 or so clones; about 90% are singletons. Separately, the same data were catalogued under a study of human thymus T cells. According to that study: Infants, healthy and Finnish, who were having corrective surgery for congenital heart defects served as donors.

This chain joins TRBV5-4 and TRBJ2-4; no clear D gene. Sequencing input: thymocytes. The TCR was taken from a boy under two years old with a congenital heart defect. The CDR3 region is CASSLASEPENIQYF. CDR3 DNA sequence: TGTGCCAGCAGCTTGGCTTCGGAGCCCGAAAACATTCAGTACTTC.